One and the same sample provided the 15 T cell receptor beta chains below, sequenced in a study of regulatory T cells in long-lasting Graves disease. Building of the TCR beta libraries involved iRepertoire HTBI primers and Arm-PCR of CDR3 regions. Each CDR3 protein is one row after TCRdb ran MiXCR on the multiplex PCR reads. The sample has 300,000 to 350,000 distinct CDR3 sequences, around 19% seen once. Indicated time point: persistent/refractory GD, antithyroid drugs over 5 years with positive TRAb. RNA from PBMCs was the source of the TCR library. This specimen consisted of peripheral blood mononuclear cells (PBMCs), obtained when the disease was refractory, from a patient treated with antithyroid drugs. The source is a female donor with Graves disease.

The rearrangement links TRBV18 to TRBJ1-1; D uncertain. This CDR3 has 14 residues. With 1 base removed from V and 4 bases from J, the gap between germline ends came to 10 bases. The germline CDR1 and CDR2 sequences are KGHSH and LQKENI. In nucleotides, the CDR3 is TGTGCCAGCTCACCACAGGGCCGGGTCACTGAAGCTTTCTTT. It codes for CASSPQGRVTEAFF. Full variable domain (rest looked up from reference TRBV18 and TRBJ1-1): NAGVMQNPRHLVRRRGQEARLRCSPMKGHSHVYWYRQLPEEGLKFMVYLQKENIIDESGMPKERFSAEFPKEGPSILRIQQVVRGDSAAYFCASSPQGRVTEAFFGQGTRLTVV.

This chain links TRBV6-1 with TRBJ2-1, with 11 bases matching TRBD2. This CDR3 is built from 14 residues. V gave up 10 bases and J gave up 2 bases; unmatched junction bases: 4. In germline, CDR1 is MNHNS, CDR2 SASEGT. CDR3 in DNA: TGTGCCACCCAGGGACTAGCGGCCTACAATGAGCAGTTCTTC. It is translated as CATQGLAAYNEQFF.

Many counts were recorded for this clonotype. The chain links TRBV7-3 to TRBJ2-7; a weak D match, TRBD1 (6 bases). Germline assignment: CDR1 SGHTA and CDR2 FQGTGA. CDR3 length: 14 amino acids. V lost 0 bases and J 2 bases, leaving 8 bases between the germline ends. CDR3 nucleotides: TGTGCCAGCAGCTTAACGGGACAAACCTACGAGCAGTACTTC. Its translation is CASSLTGQTYEQYF. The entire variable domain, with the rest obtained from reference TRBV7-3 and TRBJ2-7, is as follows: GAGVSQTPSNKVTEKGKYVELRCDPISGHTALYWYRQSLGQGPEFLIYFQGTGAADDSGLPNDRFFAVRPEGSVSTLKIQRTERGDSAVYLCASSLTGQTYEQYFGPGTRLTVT.

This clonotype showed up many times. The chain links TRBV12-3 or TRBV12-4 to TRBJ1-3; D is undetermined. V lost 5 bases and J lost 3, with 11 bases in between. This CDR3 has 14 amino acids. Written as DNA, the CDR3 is TGTGCCAGCAGTGTCTCAGCCGGTGGAAACACCATATATTTT. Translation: CASSVSAGGNTIYF.

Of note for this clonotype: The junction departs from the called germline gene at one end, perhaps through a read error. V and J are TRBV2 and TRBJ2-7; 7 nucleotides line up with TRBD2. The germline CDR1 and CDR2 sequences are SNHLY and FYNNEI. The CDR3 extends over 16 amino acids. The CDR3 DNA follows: TGTGCCGGCAGTGAAAGGTCCAGCGGGGCCTACTACGAGCAGTACTTC. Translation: CAGSERSSGAYYEQYF.

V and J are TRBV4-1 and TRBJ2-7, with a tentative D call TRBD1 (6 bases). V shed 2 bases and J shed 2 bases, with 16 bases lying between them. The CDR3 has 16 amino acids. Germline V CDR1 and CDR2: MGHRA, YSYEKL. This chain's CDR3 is CASSQPPGHYAYEQYF. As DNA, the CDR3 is TGCGCCAGCAGCCAACCTCCGGGACACTACGCCTACGAGCAGTACTTC.

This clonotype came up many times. DNA of the CDR3: TGTGCCAGCAGCTCAGAGGGTTCAGGGGGTTTTGGCTACACCTTC. Protein: CASSSEGSGGFGYTF. The chain carries TRBV7-2 and TRBJ1-2; 7 nucleotides align to TRBD1. Germline loops: CDR1 SGHTA, CDR2 FQGNSA. This CDR3 has 15 residues. Trimming at V came to 4 bases and at J to 7 bases, leaving 12 bases not matched to a gene.

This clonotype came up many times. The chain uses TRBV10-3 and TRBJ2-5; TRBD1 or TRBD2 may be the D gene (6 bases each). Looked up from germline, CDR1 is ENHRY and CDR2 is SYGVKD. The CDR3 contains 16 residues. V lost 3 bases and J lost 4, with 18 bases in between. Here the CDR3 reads CAISDPNPGAGETQYF. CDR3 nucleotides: TGTGCCATCAGTGACCCTAATCCGGGGGCTGGAGAGACCCAGTACTTC.

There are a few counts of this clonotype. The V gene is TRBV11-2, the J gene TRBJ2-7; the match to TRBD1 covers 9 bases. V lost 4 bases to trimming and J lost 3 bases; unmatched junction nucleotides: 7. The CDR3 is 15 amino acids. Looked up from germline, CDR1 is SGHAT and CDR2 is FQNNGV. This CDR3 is CASSYSRDRDYEQYF. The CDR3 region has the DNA TGTGCCAGCAGCTATTCCCGGGACAGGGACTACGAGCAGTACTTC.

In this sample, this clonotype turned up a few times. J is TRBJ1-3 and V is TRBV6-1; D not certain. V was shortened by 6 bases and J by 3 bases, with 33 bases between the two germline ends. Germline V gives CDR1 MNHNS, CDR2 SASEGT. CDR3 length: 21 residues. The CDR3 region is CASSPGEAEFALTGYGNTIYF. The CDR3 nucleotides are TGTGCCAGCAGCCCCGGGGAGGCCGAGTTCGCTCTGACTGGATATGGAAACACCATATATTTT.

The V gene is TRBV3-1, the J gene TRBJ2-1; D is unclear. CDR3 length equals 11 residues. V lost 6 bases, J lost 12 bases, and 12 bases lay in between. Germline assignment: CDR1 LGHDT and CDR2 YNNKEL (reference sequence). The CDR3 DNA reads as TGTGCCAGCAGTATCGACCTTGTGCAGTTCTTC. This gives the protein CASSIDLVQFF.

The CDR3 spells CASSYSSPRTGGAHNQPQHF. CDR3 coding DNA: TGTGCCAGCAGTTACTCGAGTCCCAGGACAGGGGGCGCCCACAATCAGCCCCAGCATTTT. This rearrangement joins TRBV6-5 to TRBJ1-5, with 11 nucleotides matching TRBD1. The V segment lost 0 bases and the J segment 3 bases; nucleotides outside the gene matches: 13. This CDR3 is 20 amino acids long. CDR1 and CDR2 (germline): MNHEY, SVGAGI.

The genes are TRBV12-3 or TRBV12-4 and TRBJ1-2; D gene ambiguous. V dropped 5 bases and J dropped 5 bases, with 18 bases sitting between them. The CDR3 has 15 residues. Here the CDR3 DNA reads TGTGCCAGCAGTGTCAGGTGGCCGACGAGTTATGGCTACACCTTC. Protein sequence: CASSVRWPTSYGYTF.

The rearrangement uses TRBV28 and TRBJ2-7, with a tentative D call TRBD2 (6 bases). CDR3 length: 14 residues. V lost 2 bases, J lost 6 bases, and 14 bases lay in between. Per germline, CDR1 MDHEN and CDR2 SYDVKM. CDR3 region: CASSLMGGAGEQYF. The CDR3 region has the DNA TGTGCCAGCAGTTTAATGGGGGGAGCCGGCGAGCAGTACTTC.

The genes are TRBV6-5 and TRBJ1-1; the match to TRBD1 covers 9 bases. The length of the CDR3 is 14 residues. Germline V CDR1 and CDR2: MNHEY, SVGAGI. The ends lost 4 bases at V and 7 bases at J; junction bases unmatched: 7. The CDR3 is CASSFGTGLIEAFF. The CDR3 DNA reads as TGTGCCAGCAGTTTCGGGACAGGGCTGATTGAAGCTTTCTTT.